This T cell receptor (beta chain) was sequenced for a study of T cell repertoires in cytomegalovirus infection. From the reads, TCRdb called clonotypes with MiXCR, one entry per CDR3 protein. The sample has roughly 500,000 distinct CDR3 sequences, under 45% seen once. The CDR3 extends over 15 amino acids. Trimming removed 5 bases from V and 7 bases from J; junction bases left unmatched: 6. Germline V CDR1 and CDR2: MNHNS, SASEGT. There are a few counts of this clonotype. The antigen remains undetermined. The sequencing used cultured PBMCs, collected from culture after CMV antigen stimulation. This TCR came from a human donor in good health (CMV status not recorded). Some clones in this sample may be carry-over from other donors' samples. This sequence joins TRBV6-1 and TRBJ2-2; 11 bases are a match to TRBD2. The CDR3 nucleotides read TGTGCCAGCAGTATGGGACTAGCGGAGCTCGGGGAGCTGTTTTTT. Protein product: CASSMGLAELGELFF.